What follows are 5 T cell receptor beta chains derived from one specimen sequenced in a study of blood T cell repertoires in COVID-19. Libraries were prepared by immunoSEQ multiplex PCR; TCRdb keeps only in-frame clonotypes and omits some of them. The sample has 40,000 to 60,000 clones, about 88% seen once. Source material: peripheral blood. These TCRs come from a man aged 50 to 59 with active COVID-19.

The chain recombines TRBV7-9 with TRBJ2-6; TRBD1 is a possible D gene (5 bases). V dropped 4 bases and J dropped 0 bases, with 13 bases sitting between them. This CDR3 spans 17 amino acids. Germline values: CDR1 SEHNR, CDR2 FQNEAQ (reference sequence). CDR3 sequence (DNA): TGTGCCAGCAGCTCCTCTACAGGTATCTCTGGGGCCAACGTCCTGACTTTC. Translated, it gives CASSSSTGISGANVLTF.

A few counts support this clone. The chain uses TRBV21-1 and TRBJ1-1; the table assigns TRBD1, which was not confirmed against the DNA. TRBV21-1 is reported as a pseudogene. CDR3 length: 17 residues. For the CDR3, the DNA is TGTGCCAGCAGCAAAAAAAATTTTCAGGAAATTGGCACTGAAGCTTTCTTT. Amino acid sequence: CASSKKNFQEIGTEAFF.

In this sample, this clone turned up once. The chain couples TRBV4-3 to TRBJ1-1; D perhaps matches TRBD1 (6 bases). Trimming shortened V by 3 bases and J by 2 bases, and 16 bases separated the two germline ends. Germline V CDR1 and CDR2: LGHNA, YSLEER. This CDR3 has 16 amino acids. The CDR3 DNA reads TGCGCCAGCAGCCAGGTTCCTACAGGGACCAACACTGAAGCTTTCTTT. Its protein product is CASSQVPTGTNTEAFF.

V and J are TRBV14 and TRBJ2-7; D might be TRBD1 (5 bases). This CDR3 has 14 residues. CDR1 is SGHDN and CDR2 is FVKESK in the germline V gene. Trimming pared 4 bases from V and 6 bases from J, leaving 16 bases between. CDR3 amino acids: CASSPPRVLSEQYF. CDR3 DNA: TGTGCCAGCAGCCCGCCCAGGGTTTTGAGCGAGCAGTACTTC.

This sequence joins TRBV11-2 and TRBJ2-3; 10 positions agree with TRBD2. Per the germline V gene, CDR1 is SGHAT and CDR2 is FQNNGV. The J segment lost 1 base and the V segment lost 2 bases, leaving 6 bases of the junction unmatched. The CDR3 sequence is 17 residues long. CDR3 DNA sequence: TGTGCCAGCAGCTTATACAGCGGGGGGGCGGGCACAGATACGCAGTATTTT. Encoded protein: CASSLYSGGAGTDTQYF.